One and the same sample provided the 24 T cell receptor beta chains below, sequenced in a study of beta chain features in type 1 diabetes. TCRB transcripts that were expressed got sequenced, as all of the isolated RNA had been reverse transcribed. Libraries were prepared by immunoSEQ multiplex PCR; TCRdb keeps only in-frame clonotypes and omits some of them. Of 130,000 or so clones in the sample, about 9.7% are singletons; the top ten hold 0.5% to 0.65%. Sequencing was carried out using central memory CD4+ T cells from blood. These receptors were obtained from a middle-aged woman in good health.

This chain uses TRBV6-5 with TRBJ1-5, with D possibly matching TRBD1 (6 bases). Germline assignment: CDR1 MNHEY and CDR2 SVGAGI. The CDR3 contains 13 residues. V lost 5 bases and J lost 4, with 9 bases in between. CDR3 nucleotides: TGTGCCAGCAGTGTCCAGGGGAATCAGCCCCAGCATTTT. Its protein is CASSVQGNQPQHF.

V usage is TRBV7-8 and J usage is TRBJ1-1; the D gene is possibly TRBD1 (6 bases). CDR1 is SGHVS and CDR2 is FQNEAQ in the germline V gene. Trimming shortened V by 6 bases and J by 1 base, and 21 bases separated the two germline ends. The CDR3 totals 17 residues. The CDR3 nucleotides are TGTGCCAGCAGGGCTCAGGGGCGATTAAGGAGGAACACTGAAGCTTTCTTT. This gives the protein CASRAQGRLRRNTEAFF.

The table lists this clone with many counts. CDR3 region: CASSLPQRLAVSRTQYF. The CDR3 coding sequence is TGTGCCAGCAGCCTCCCCCAGCGACTAGCGGTTTCCCGTACGCAGTATTTT. This chain uses TRBV7-8 with TRBJ2-3, with 9 bases lining up with TRBD2. V trimming: 5 bases; J trimming: 8 bases; junction bases outside the gene matches: 17. The length of the CDR3 is 17 residues. The V gene's germline CDR1 is SGHVS and CDR2 FQNEAQ.

J is TRBJ1-2 and V is TRBV19; D possibly corresponds to TRBD1 (6 bases). There are 15 residues in the CDR3. Trimming pared 5 bases from V and 4 bases from J, leaving 17 bases between. Germline V gene data show CDR1 as LNHDA and CDR2 as SQIVND (reference sequence). DNA for the CDR3: TGTGCCAGTAGTGCAACAGGGATTGGAAGCTATGGCTACACCTTC. This encodes CASSATGIGSYGYTF.

This clone was found a few times. Other nucleotide sequences in the sample specify the same CDR3. The chain couples TRBV5-1 to TRBJ2-5, with 13 positions matching TRBD2. The CDR3 runs 17 residues. CDR1 is SGHRS, CDR2 YFSETQ, per germline. V shed 2 bases and J 0 bases; nucleotides not matched to a gene: 4. Written as DNA, the CDR3 is TGCGCCAGCAGCTTTGGACTAGCGGGGGCCTACCAAGAGACCCAGTACTTC. As protein: CASSFGLAGAYQETQYF.

At least ten counts were recorded for this clone. The J gene is TRBJ2-1, the V gene TRBV5-4; tentative D call: TRBD2 (6 bases). V dropped 6 bases and J dropped 10 bases, with 17 bases sitting between them. Per the germline V gene, CDR1 is SGHNT and CDR2 is YYREEE (reference sequence). This CDR3 spans 13 amino acids. The CDR3 DNA reads TGTGCCAGCAATAGGGACTTCCCGCAAGAGCAGTTCTTC. Translating gives CASNRDFPQEQFF.

This clone was picked up a small number of times. The chain employs TRBV27 and TRBJ2-1; 10 nucleotides match TRBD2. The ends lost 5 bases at V and 6 bases at J; junction bases unmatched: 10. The CDR3 extends over 16 amino acids. Germline values: CDR1 MNHEY, CDR2 SMNVEV (reference sequence). CDR3 sequence (DNA): TGTGCCAGCAGTCCGAAACTAGCGGGGATTCGCAATGAGCAGTTCTTC. Protein product: CASSPKLAGIRNEQFF.

The V and J genes are TRBV27 and TRBJ1-5; no reliable D call. This CDR3 is 15 amino acids long. Germline CDR1 is MNHEY and CDR2 is SMNVEV (reference sequence). Trimming removed 0 bases at V and 5 bases at J, with 11 bases between. The CDR3 bases are TGTGCCAGCAGTTTATCGTGGCATTCTGATCAGCCCCAGCATTTT. It encodes CASSLSWHSDQPQHF.

This clone came up a few times. This chain uses TRBV5-1 with TRBJ1-1, with D perhaps matching TRBD1 (5 bases). This CDR3 spans 14 amino acids. The germline V gene has CDR1 SGHRS and CDR2 YFSETQ. V was pared by 0 bases and J by 7 bases, with 13 bases between. CDR3 bases: TGCGCCAGCAGCTTGGCTGGGCAGGGTGGTGAAGCTTTCTTT. It translates to CASSLAGQGGEAFF.

This chain uses TRBV23-1 with TRBJ2-7; D is uncertain. TRBV23-1 is filed as an ORF, its function uncertain. Trimming pared 9 bases from V and 3 bases from J, leaving 9 bases between. This CDR3 comprises 11 residues. CDR3 protein: CARSSSYEQYF. In nucleotides, the CDR3 is TGCGCCAGGAGTTCCAGCTACGAGCAGTACTTC.

V and J are TRBV5-1 and TRBJ2-3, with D tentatively TRBD2 (5 bases). The germline V gene has CDR1 SGHRS and CDR2 YFSETQ. V gave up 4 bases and J gave up 4 bases, with 10 bases separating them. CDR3 length equals 13 residues. CDR3 loop: CASSKDLADTQYF. CDR3 sequence (DNA): TGCGCCAGCAGCAAGGACTTAGCAGATACGCAGTATTTT.

Only a few counts were recorded for this clone. The rearrangement uses TRBV6-6 and TRBJ2-5; 8 bases align to TRBD1. This CDR3 has 13 residues. The ends lost 7 bases at V and 4 bases at J; junction bases unmatched: 5. Per the germline V gene, CDR1 is MNHNY and CDR2 is SVGAGI (reference sequence). The CDR3 coding sequence is TGTGCCAGCACTCTACAGGGGGGAGAGACCCAGTACTTC. As protein: CASTLQGGETQYF.

This clone was counted only a few times. The chain combines TRBV29-1 with TRBJ1-2; TRBD1 might be the D (6 bases). V shed 8 bases and J shed 1 base, with 11 bases lying between them. CDR3 length equals 12 residues. CDR1 is SQVTM and CDR2 is ANQGSEA in the germline V gene. The CDR3 DNA follows: TGCAGCCTCCGACAGGATAACTATGGCTACACCTTC. This sequence encodes CSLRQDNYGYTF.

V and J are TRBV7-9 and TRBJ1-2; a possible D gene is TRBD1 (6 bases). The CDR3 has 14 amino acids. Germline loops: CDR1 SEHNR, CDR2 FQNEAQ (reference sequence). V gave up 5 bases and J gave up 7 bases, with 17 bases separating them. Here the CDR3 reads CASSPQNRAFGYTF. The CDR3 region has the DNA TGTGCCAGCAGCCCCCAAAACAGGGCCTTTGGCTACACCTTC.

The sample holds many counts of this clone. V gene TRBV15 combines with J gene TRBJ1-6, with D perhaps TRBD1 (5 bases). Trimming shortened V by 1 base and J by 10 bases, and 14 bases separated the two germline ends. Germline CDR1 reads LNHNV; CDR2 reads YYDKDF (reference sequence). This CDR3 has 15 amino acids. CDR3 coding DNA: TGTGCCACCAGCAGAGCGGCAGGAGGGGAATCACCCCTCCACTTT. Translation: CATSRAAGGESPLHF.

This clone was counted only a few times. The genes are TRBV5-1 and TRBJ1-5, with TRBD1 matching 7 bases. CDR1 SGHRS and CDR2 YFSETQ come from the germline V gene. The V gene end was trimmed by 1 base and the J gene end by 6 bases; junction bases not matched to a gene: 7. The CDR3 totals 15 residues. The CDR3 DNA reads TGCGCCAGCAGCTTGACAGGGGATGGCGGTCAGCCCCAGCATTTT. It codes for CASSLTGDGGQPQHF.

The CDR3 nucleotides are TGTGCCAGCAGTTCGTTGGGGGGGGTATTGTTTGGCTACACCTTC. Protein product: CASSSLGGVLFGYTF. The chain couples TRBV5-4 to TRBJ1-2; maybe TRBD1 (5 bases). Trimming stripped 5 bases from V and 7 bases from J, with 21 bases between. In germline, CDR1 is SGHNT, CDR2 YYREEE (reference sequence). The CDR3 runs to 15 residues.

This rearrangement joins TRBV6-1 to TRBJ2-1, with 8 nucleotides matching TRBD2. CDR1 MNHNS and CDR2 SASEGT come from the germline V gene. V lost 2 bases to trimming and J lost 3 bases; unmatched junction nucleotides: 3. The CDR3 consists of 15 residues. The CDR3 sequence is CASSERGGYYNEQFF. CDR3 coding DNA: TGTGCCAGCAGTGAACGGGGGGGGTACTACAATGAGCAGTTCTTC.

This clone has only a few counts. The rearrangement joins TRBV5-6 to TRBJ2-5; the match to TRBD2 covers 8 bases. Germline V gene lookup returns CDR1 SGHDT and CDR2 YYEEEE. The CDR3 spans 15 residues. V lost 0 bases to trimming and J lost 6 bases; unmatched junction nucleotides: 7. DNA for the CDR3: TGTGCCAGCAGCTTGGACGGGGGGGTCGGGAAGACCCAGTACTTC. Translated: CASSLDGGVGKTQYF.

This clone was counted a few times. The rearrangement joins TRBV7-2 to TRBJ2-5, with D possibly being TRBD2 (5 bases). Deletions cut 4 bases from V and 5 bases from J, with 14 bases between. The germline V gene has CDR1 SGHTA and CDR2 FQGNSA. This CDR3 is built from 14 residues. The CDR3 DNA sequence: TGTGCCAGCAGCTCCCCGTCGGAGGCGGAGACCCAGTACTTC. It translates to CASSSPSEAETQYF. Using reference TRBV7-2 and TRBJ2-5 for the parts outside the CDR3, the full variable domain is GAGVSQSPSNKVTEKGKDVELRCDPISGHTALYWYRQSLGQGLEFLIYFQGNSAPDKSGLPSDRFSAERTGGSVSTLTIQRTQQEDSAVYLCASSSPSEAETQYFGPGTRLLVL.

This clone was found a few times. V is TRBV19 and J is TRBJ1-2; TRBD1 agrees at 7 bases. The V gene end was trimmed by 8 bases and the J gene end by 8 bases; junction bases not matched to a gene: 14. Germline V gene sequence: CDR1 LNHDA, CDR2 SQIVND (reference sequence). This CDR3 has 14 residues. As DNA, the CDR3 is TGTGCCAGTGACCCCGGGACAGAGCTATCGGGCTACACCTTC. Its protein is CASDPGTELSGYTF.

The chain employs TRBV5-1 and TRBJ2-3; D call uncertain. This CDR3 has 15 amino acids. CDR1 is SGHRS and CDR2 is YFSETQ in the germline V gene. V was pared by 4 bases and J by 0 bases, with 12 bases between. Written as DNA, the CDR3 is TGCGCCAGCAGCCCGGGTGGGTACAGCACAGATACGCAGTATTTT. This codes for CASSPGGYSTDTQYF.

The V gene is TRBV4-2, the J gene TRBJ2-7, with D possibly TRBD2 on 6 matching bases. The V and J ends lost 4 bases and 3 bases respectively, with 16 bases between them. The length of the CDR3 is 15 residues. CDR1 and CDR2 (germline): LGHNA, YNFKEQ. CDR3 sequence reads: CASSLASGSYYEQYF. For the CDR3, the DNA is TGTGCCAGCAGCCTAGCAAGCGGGTCCTACTACGAGCAGTACTTC.

This clone has just a few counts. This chain joins TRBV5-1 and TRBJ2-2; possibly TRBD1 for D (5 bases). Trimming pared 0 bases from V and 7 bases from J, leaving 16 bases between. From germline, CDR1 is SGHRS and CDR2 YFSETQ. CDR3 length equals 16 residues. The CDR3 loop is CASSLDRGVVYGELFF. CDR3 nucleotide sequence: TGCGCCAGCAGCTTGGATAGGGGCGTAGTATACGGGGAGCTGTTTTTT.